The source of this T cell receptor beta chain is a study of T-cell reconstitution after alpha-beta-depleted transplantation in children. During its preparation, the TCRbeta library received unique molecular identifiers. TCRdb reprocessed the PCR reads via MiXCR and lists one record per CDR3 protein. The sample consists of some 600,000 distinct CDR3 sequences, under 15% of them appearing once. CDR3 size: 12 residues. Germline lookup yields CDR1 DFQATT and CDR2 SNEGSKA (reference sequence). The V and J ends lost 5 bases and 1 base respectively, with 8 bases between them. Whole-study results and caveats: Reportedly, alpha-beta T cells present about two months post-transplant originated from several hundred expanded clones of graft origin. Newly made T cells mostly supplied T-cell counts and diversity one year after transplant.

Notes on this clonotype: Its antigen is unknown.

This clonotype was sampled from a male patient aged 10 to 17 who had a stem cell transplant for acute myeloid leukemia, so the T cells may come from the graft donor. The sample in question was PBMCs, mostly from graft donor cells, obtained 360 days after TCRalphabeta/CD19-depleted stem cell transplant. This chain connects TRBV20-1 to TRBJ1-1; D remains unclear. The CDR3 DNA follows: TGCAGTGCTGTACGGGGGAACACTGAAGCTTTCTTT. Translated: CSAVRGNTEAFF.